Listed below are T cell receptor beta chains from one sample, sequenced in a study of blood T cell repertoires in COVID-19. Using immunoSEQ multiplex PCR, the repertoire was profiled, and TCRdb retains in-frame clones only, with some absent. The sample includes 70,000 or so clones, over 70% of them seen just once. Sequences were obtained from peripheral blood. These receptors originate from a man aged 70-80 years with acute or convalescent COVID-19. The CDR3 runs from the conserved cysteine through the conserved F or W. D genes are given only for firm matches. Expanded clones are given a class, and other clones once, few, many or no size at all.

clone size	V gene	J gene	CDR3 length	D gene	CDR3 DNA	CDR3 protein
NA	TRBV6-6	TRBJ2-1	14	NA	TGTGCCAGCGGAGGGGCGTTCGGATTCAATGAGCAGTTCTTC	CASGGAFGFNEQFF
few	TRBV28	TRBJ1-1	13	NA	TGTGCCAGCAGCCCTGACTGGGAGACTGAAGCTTTCTTT	CASSPDWETEAFF
NA	TRBV7-9	TRBJ2-7	15	NA	TGTGCCAGCAGCTTAGGTGACAGCCTCTCCTACGAGCAGTACTTC	CASSLGDSLSYEQYF
NA	TRBV7-9	TRBJ2-1	15	TRBD1	TGTGCCAGCAGCTTACCGAGGGGGCTCGACAATGAGCAGTTCTTC	CASSLPRGLDNEQFF
NA	TRBV2	TRBJ1-6	14	NA	TGTGCCAGCAGTGGAGATACCTATAATTCACCCCTCCACTTT	CASSGDTYNSPLHF
NA	TRBV27	TRBJ1-5	16	NA	TGTGCCAGCAGTCAGGGCCCGATGCCAGTCAACCAGCCCCAGCATTTT	CASSQGPMPVNQPQHF
NA	TRBV27	TRBJ2-7	16	TRBD2	TGTGCCAGCAGCCATAACCGACTAGCGGGGACCTACGAGCAGTACTTC	CASSHNRLAGTYEQYF
NA	TRBV28	TRBJ2-1	15	NA	TGTGCCAGCAGTTTCCGGCAGCGCTCCTACAATGAGCAGTTCTTC	CASSFRQRSYNEQFF
few	TRBV10-3	TRBJ1-5	14	NA	TGTGCCACCAGGGGACAAGATAGCAATCAGCCCCAGCATTTT	CATRGQDSNQPQHF
few	TRBV19	TRBJ1-5	16	NA	TGTGCCAGTAGTATGGCCTTAGGGGGGGGTAATCAGCCCCAGCATTTT	CASSMALGGGNQPQHF
once	TRBV2	TRBJ1-1	12	NA	TGTGCCAGCAGTGGGGGGGGTCTTTCGGCTTTCTTT	CASSGGGLSAFF
NA	TRBV18	TRBJ1-5	13	NA	TGTGCCAGCTCACCCCTCAGCAATCAGCCCCAGCATTTT	CASSPLSNQPQHF
NA	TRBV6-5	TRBJ2-7	14	NA	TGTGCCAGCAGTTCGCGGGATAGCTCCTACGAGCAGTACTTC	CASSSRDSSYEQYF
NA	TRBV28	TRBJ1-6	12	NA	TGTGCCAGCGCTATAAGTTATTCACCCCTCCACTTT	CASAISYSPLHF
once	TRBV25-1	TRBJ1-2	12	TRBD1	TGTGCCAGCAGTGATTGGACAGGGGGGAACACCTTC	CASSDWTGGNTF
once	TRBV7-3	TRBJ1-2	13	NA	TGTGCCAGCAGCCAACTTCCTAACTATGGCTACACCTTC	CASSQLPNYGYTF